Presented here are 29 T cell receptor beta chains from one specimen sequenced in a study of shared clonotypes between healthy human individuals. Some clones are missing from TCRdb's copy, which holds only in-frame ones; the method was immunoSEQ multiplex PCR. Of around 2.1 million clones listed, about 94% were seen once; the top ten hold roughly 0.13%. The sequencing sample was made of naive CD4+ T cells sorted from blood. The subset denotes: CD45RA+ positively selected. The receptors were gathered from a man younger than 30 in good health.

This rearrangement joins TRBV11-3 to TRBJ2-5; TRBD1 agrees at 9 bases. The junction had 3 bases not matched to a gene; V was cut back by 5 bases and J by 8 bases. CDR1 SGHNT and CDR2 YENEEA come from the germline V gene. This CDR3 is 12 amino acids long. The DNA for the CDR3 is TGTGCCAGCAGCGACACAGGGGGCACCCAGTACTTC. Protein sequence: CASSDTGGTQYF.

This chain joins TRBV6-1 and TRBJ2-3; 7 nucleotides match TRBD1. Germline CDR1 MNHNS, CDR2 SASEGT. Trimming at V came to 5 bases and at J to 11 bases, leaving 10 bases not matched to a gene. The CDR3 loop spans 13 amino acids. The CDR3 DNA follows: TGTGCCAGCAGTCAGAGACAGGGTCCGGAGCAGTATTTT. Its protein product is CASSQRQGPEQYF.

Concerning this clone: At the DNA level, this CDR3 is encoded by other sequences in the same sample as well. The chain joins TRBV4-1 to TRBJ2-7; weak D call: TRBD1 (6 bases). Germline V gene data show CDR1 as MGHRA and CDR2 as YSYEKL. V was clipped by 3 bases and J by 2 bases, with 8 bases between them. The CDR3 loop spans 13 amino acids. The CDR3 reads CASSQDRTYEQYF. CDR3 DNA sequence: TGCGCCAGCAGCCAGGACAGAACCTACGAGCAGTACTTC.

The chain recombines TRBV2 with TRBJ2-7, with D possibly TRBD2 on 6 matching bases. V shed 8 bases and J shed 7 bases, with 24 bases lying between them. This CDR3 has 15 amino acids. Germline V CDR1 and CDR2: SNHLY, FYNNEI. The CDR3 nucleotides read TGTGCCAGCCCCCCGACTAGTCCCACCGACTGGGAGCAGTACTTC. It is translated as CASPPTSPTDWEQYF.

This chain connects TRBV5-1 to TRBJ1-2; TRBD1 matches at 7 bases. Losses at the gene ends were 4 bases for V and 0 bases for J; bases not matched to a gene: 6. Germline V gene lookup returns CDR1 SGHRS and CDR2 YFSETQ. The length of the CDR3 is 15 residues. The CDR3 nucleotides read TGCGCCAGCAGCGGGACAGTGTCAGCTAACTATGGCTACACCTTC. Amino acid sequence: CASSGTVSANYGYTF.

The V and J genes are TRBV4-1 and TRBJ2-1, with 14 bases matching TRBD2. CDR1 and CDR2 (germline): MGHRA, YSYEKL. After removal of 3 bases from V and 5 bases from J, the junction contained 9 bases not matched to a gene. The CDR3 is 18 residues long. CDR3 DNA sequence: TGCGCCAGCAGCCAGCCCAAAGGACTAGCGGGGGGCCACAATGAGCAGTTCTTC. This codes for CASSQPKGLAGGHNEQFF.

The CDR3 is CAWSVQVATNEKLFF. The CDR3 nucleotides are TGTGCCTGGAGTGTACAGGTCGCAACTAATGAAAAACTGTTTTTT. V usage is TRBV30 and J usage is TRBJ1-4; D perhaps matches TRBD1 (5 bases). Germline assignment: CDR1 GTSNPN and CDR2 SVGIG (reference sequence). V was clipped by 0 bases and J by 0 bases, with 8 bases between them. This CDR3 is 15 amino acids long.

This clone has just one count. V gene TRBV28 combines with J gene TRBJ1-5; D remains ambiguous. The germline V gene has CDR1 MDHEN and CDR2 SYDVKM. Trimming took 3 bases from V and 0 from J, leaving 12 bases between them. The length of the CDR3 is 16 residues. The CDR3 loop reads CASSLGGTYSNQPQHF. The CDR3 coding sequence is TGTGCCAGCAGTTTGGGCGGAACTTATAGCAATCAGCCCCAGCATTTT.

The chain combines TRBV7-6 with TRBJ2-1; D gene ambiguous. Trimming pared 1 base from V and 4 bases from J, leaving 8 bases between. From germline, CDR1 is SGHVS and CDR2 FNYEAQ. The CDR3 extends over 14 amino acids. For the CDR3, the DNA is TGTGCCAGCAGCTTAGACGGGCGATACAATGAGCAGTTCTTC. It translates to CASSLDGRYNEQFF.

Here the CDR3 DNA reads TGTGCCAGCACGGGATTCGACACCGGGGAGCTGTTTTTT. It is translated as CASTGFDTGELFF. The gene calls are TRBV2 and TRBJ2-2, with D maybe TRBD2 (5 bases). CDR1 and CDR2 from the germline V gene are SNHLY and FYNNEI. The CDR3 extends over 13 amino acids. The V end was cut by 7 bases, the J end by 3 bases, with 9 bases between.

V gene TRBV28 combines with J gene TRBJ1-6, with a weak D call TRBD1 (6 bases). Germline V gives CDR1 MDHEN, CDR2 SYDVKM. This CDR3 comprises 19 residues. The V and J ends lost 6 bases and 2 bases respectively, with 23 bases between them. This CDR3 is CASSLTSYGGGTYNSPLHF. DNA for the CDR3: TGTGCCAGCAGCCTTACCTCGTACGGGGGCGGAACCTATAATTCACCCCTCCACTTT.

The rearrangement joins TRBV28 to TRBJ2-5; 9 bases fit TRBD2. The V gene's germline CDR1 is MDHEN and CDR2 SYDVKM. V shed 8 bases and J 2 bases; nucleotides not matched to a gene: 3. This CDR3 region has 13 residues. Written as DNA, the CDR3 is TGTGCCAGCCGGAGCGGGGGGCAAGAGACCCAGTACTTC. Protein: CASRSGGQETQYF.

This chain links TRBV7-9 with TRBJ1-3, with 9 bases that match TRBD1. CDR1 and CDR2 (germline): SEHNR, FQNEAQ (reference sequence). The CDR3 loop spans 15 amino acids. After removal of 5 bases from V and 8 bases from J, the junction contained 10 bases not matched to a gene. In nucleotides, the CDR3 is TGTGCCAGCAGCCAGCCGGGACAGGGAGCGCACACCATATATTTT. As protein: CASSQPGQGAHTIYF. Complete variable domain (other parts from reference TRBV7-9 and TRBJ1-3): DTGVSQNPRHKITKRGQNVTFRCDPISEHNRLYWYRQTLGQGPEFLTYFQNEAQLEKSRLLSDRFSAERPKGSFSTLEIQRTEQGDSAMYLCASSQPGQGAHTIYFGEGSWLTVV.

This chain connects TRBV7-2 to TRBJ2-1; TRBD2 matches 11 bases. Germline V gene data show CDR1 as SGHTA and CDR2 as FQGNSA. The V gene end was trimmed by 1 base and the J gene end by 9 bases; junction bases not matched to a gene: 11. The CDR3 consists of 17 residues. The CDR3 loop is CASSLVAIAGGKAEQFF. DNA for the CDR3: TGTGCCAGCAGCTTAGTGGCGATAGCGGGAGGGAAGGCTGAGCAGTTCTTC.

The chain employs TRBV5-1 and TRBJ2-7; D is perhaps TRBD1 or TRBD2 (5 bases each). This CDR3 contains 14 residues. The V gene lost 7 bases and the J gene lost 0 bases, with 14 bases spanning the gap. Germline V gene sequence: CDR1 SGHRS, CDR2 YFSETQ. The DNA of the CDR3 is TGCGCCAGCCGTCTTTCAGGGACCTCCTACGAGCAGTACTTC. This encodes CASRLSGTSYEQYF.

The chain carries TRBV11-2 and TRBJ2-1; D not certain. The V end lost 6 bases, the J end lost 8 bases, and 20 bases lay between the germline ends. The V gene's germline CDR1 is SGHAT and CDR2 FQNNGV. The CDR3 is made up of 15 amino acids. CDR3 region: CASRQGSQVHYEQFF. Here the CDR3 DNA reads TGTGCCAGCAGGCAAGGGTCACAAGTCCATTATGAGCAGTTCTTC.

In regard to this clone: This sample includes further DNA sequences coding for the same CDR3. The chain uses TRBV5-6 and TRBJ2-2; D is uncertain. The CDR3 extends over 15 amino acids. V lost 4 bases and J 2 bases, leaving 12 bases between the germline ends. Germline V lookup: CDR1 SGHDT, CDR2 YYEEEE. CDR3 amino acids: CASSLVSVNTGELFF. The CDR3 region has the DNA TGTGCCAGCAGCCTCGTCTCCGTAAACACCGGGGAGCTGTTTTTT.

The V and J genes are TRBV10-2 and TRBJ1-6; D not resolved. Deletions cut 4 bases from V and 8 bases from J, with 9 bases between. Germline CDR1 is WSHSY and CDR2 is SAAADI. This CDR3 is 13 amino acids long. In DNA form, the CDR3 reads TGCGCCAGCAGTGGCAGGCTCGATTCACCCCTCCACTTT. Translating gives CASSGRLDSPLHF.

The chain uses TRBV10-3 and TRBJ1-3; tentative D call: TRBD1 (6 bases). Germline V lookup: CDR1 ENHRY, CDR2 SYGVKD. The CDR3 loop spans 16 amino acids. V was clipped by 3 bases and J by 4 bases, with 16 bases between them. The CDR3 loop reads CAISDADRLGGNTIYF. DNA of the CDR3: TGTGCCATCAGTGACGCCGACAGGTTGGGCGGAAACACCATATATTTT.

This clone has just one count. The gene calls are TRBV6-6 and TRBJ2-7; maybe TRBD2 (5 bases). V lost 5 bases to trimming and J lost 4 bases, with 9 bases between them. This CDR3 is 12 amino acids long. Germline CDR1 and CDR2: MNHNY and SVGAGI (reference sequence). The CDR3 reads CASSMRDYEQYF. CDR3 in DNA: TGTGCCAGCAGTATGAGGGATTACGAGCAGTACTTC.

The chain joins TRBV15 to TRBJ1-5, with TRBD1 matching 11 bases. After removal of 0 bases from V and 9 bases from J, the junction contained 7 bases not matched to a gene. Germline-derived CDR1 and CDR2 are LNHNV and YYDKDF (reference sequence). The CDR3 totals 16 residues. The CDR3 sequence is CATSRDGRTGGRPQHF. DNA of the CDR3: TGTGCCACCAGCAGAGATGGGCGGACAGGGGGCCGGCCCCAGCATTTT.

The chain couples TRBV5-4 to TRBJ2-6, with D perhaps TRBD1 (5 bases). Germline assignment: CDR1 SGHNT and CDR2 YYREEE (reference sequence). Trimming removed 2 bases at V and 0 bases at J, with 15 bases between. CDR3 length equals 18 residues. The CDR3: CASSFGQGSPSGANVLTF. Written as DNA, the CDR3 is TGTGCCAGCAGCTTTGGGCAGGGAAGCCCCTCTGGGGCCAACGTCCTGACTTTC.

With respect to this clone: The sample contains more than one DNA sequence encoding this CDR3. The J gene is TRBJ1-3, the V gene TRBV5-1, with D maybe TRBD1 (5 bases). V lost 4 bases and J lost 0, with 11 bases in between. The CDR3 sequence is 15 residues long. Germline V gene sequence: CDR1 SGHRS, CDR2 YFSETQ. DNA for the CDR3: TGCGCCAGCAGCCGCACAGGAGACTCTGGAAACACCATATATTTT. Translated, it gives CASSRTGDSGNTIYF.

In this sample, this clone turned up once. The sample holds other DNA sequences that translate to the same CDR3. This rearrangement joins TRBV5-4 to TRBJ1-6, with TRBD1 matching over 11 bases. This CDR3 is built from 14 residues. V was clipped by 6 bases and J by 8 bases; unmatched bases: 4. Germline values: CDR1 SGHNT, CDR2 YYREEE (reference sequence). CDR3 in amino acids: CASTSGQGDSPLHF. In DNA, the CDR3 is TGTGCCAGCACCTCGGGACAGGGGGATTCACCCCTCCACTTT. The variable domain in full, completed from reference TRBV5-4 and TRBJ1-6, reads ETGVTQSPTHLIKTRGQQVTLRCSSQSGHNTVSWYQQALGQGPQFIFQYYREEENGRGNFPPRFSGLQFPNYSSELNVNALELDDSALYLCASTSGQGDSPLHFGNGTRLTVT.

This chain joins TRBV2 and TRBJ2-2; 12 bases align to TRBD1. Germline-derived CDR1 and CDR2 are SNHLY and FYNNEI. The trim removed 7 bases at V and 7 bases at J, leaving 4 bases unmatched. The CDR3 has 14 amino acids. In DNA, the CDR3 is TGTGCCAGCATGGGACAGGGGGCTGGCGGGGAGCTGTTTTTT. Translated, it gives CASMGQGAGGELFF.

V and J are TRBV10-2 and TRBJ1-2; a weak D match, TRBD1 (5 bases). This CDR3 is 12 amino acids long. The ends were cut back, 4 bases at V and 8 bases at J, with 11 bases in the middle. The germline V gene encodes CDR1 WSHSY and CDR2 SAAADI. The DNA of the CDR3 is TGCGCCAGCAGTGGCCAGGGCGAGGGCTACACCTTC. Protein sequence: CASSGQGEGYTF.

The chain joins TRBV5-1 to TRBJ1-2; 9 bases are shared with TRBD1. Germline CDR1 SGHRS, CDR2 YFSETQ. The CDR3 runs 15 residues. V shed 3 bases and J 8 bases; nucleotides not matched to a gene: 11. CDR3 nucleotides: TGCGCCAGCAGCTGGCTGGACAGGGGTAATGTAGGCTACACCTTC. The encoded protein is CASSWLDRGNVGYTF. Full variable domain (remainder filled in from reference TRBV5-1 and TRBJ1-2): KAGVTQTPRYLIKTRGQQVTLSCSPISGHRSVSWYQQTPGQGLQFLFEYFSETQRNKGNFPGRFSGRQFSNSRSEMNVSTLELGDSALYLCASSWLDRGNVGYTFGSGTRLTVV.

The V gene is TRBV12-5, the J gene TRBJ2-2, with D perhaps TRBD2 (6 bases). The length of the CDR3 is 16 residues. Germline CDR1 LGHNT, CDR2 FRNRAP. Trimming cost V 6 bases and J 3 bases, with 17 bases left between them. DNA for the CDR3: TGTGCTAGTGGCTCACTAGCAACGCCATACACCGGGGAGCTGTTTTTT. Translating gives CASGSLATPYTGELFF.

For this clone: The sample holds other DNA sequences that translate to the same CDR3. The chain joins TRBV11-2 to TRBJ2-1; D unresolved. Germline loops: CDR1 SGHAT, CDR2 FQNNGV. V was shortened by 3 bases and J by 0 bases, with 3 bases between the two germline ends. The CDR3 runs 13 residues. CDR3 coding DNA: TGTGCCAGCAGCTTCAGCTCCTACAATGAGCAGTTCTTC. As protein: CASSFSSYNEQFF.